This TCR beta chain is from a study of cytomegalovirus exposure and HLA in healthy donors. Across the study: Earlier results showed 90 million to 130 million unique TCR beta sequences derived from roughly 200 million T cells. Within an early data release were tens of millions of unique TCRs drawn from HLA-typed donors.

Trimming pared 1 base from V and 3 bases from J, leaving 3 bases between. Germline V CDR1 and CDR2: GTSNPN, SVGIG (reference sequence). This CDR3 comprises 12 residues. The study ran its PCR with 60 Vbeta and 13 Jbeta primers. The authors' processing: An analysis that came later counted tens of millions of unique TCR beta chains, approximately 12 million shared. TCRdb keeps only in-frame clones here, not all; method: immunoSEQ multiplex PCR. V, J and clone size reflect that table, while D and trimming were determined from the DNA. The repertoire holds roughly 140,000 clones, with about 84% as singletons.

The origin of this receptor is a male donor in good health and CMV-seronegative. This chain uses TRBV30 with TRBJ2-2; D is undetermined. Material: PBMCs. CDR3 nucleotide sequence: TGTGCCTGGAGTGCATACACCGGGGAGCTGTTTTTT. This gives the protein CAWSAYTGELFF.